This T cell receptor beta chain stems from a study of cytomegalovirus exposure and HLA in healthy donors. At the level of the study: Genetic ancestry analysis placed approximately 79% of the 350 to 500 donors that were genotyped in the Caucasian-associated cluster.

Healthy bone marrow donors formed the donor group. PCR primers comprised 60 Vbeta and 13 Jbeta primers. Libraries were prepared by immunoSEQ multiplex PCR; TCRdb keeps only in-frame clonotypes and omits some of them. The sample contains 90,000 or so clones, 65% to 80% of which appear only once. This clone showed up just a few times. Its specificity is unknown. Whole-study results and caveats: What a later analysis showed was that several of the most significant clusters appeared linked to common viral pathogens.

V lost 2 bases to trimming and J lost 2 bases, with 12 bases between them. This CDR3 has 15 amino acids. Germline CDR1 and CDR2: LNHDA and SQIVND (reference sequence). Sample: PBMCs. J is TRBJ1-1 and V is TRBV19; tentatively, D is TRBD1 (6 bases). The sequence was collected from a woman in her late teens or twenties in good health and CMV-seropositive. The CDR3 loop is CASSITRGANTEAFF. CDR3 DNA sequence: TGTGCCAGTAGTATAACCAGGGGCGCTAACACTGAAGCTTTCTTT.